These 21 T cell receptor beta chains share one sample of origin, sequenced in a study of blood T cell repertoires in COVID-19. Clones were read by immunoSEQ multiplex PCR, and TCRdb kept only the in-frame ones, dropping some. The profile shows about 230,000 clones, 65% to 90% of them singletons. The source material was peripheral blood. These receptors were taken from a woman in her forties or fifties with acute or convalescent COVID-19.

V gene TRBV9 combines with J gene TRBJ1-2; 8 bases agree with TRBD1. The length of the CDR3 is 15 residues. Germline V gene data show CDR1 as SGDLS and CDR2 as YYNGEE. After removal of 0 bases from V and 4 bases from J, the junction contained 5 bases not matched to a gene. CDR3 in amino acids: CASSVDPGGSYGYTF. The CDR3 DNA follows: TGTGCCAGCAGCGTAGATCCAGGGGGCTCCTATGGCTACACCTTC.

The chain employs TRBV5-5 and TRBJ1-4; D gene unclear. In germline, CDR1 is SGHKS, CDR2 YYEKEE (reference sequence). Between the trimmed V and J ends, which lost 0 bases and 0 bases, there was a span of 6 bases. The length of the CDR3 is 15 residues. The CDR3 loop reads CASSLGQATNEKLFF. CDR3 sequence (DNA): TGTGCCAGCAGCTTGGGACAAGCAACTAATGAAAAACTGTTTTTT.

Only a few counts were recorded for this clone. Written as DNA, the CDR3 is TGTGCCACCAGTGATCCAGGGTCAGATACGCAGTATTTT. Residues: CATSDPGSDTQYF. The J gene is TRBJ2-3, the V gene TRBV24-1; weak D call: TRBD1 (5 bases). This CDR3 comprises 13 residues. Trimming shortened V by 3 bases and J by 4 bases, and 7 bases separated the two germline ends. From germline, CDR1 is KGHDR and CDR2 SFDVKD.

The chain employs TRBV5-1 and TRBJ2-2, with 9 bases fitting TRBD2. J gave up 4 bases and V 2 bases, and 6 bases lay outside the gene matches. This CDR3 has 16 amino acids. Germline CDR1 is SGHRS and CDR2 is YFSETQ. The CDR3 is CASSFGTSGSTGELFF. In DNA form, the CDR3 reads TGCGCCAGCAGCTTCGGTACTAGCGGGTCCACCGGGGAGCTGTTTTTT.

The chain has TRBV5-1 and TRBJ1-1; D is possibly TRBD1 (5 bases). Per the germline V gene, CDR1 is SGHRS and CDR2 is YFSETQ. The V gene lost 1 base and the J gene lost 1 base, with 8 bases spanning the gap. The CDR3 covers 14 residues. The CDR3 protein is CASSLTGQNTEAFF. The CDR3, as DNA: TGCGCCAGCAGCTTGACAGGCCAGAACACTGAAGCTTTCTTT.

V and J are TRBV28 and TRBJ1-1; D unclear. The CDR3 spans 13 residues. Germline V gene lookup returns CDR1 MDHEN and CDR2 SYDVKM. V was clipped by 2 bases and J by 1 base, with 5 bases between them. CDR3 sequence: CASSLRRNTEAFF. CDR3 bases: TGTGCCAGCAGTTTACGTCGGAACACTGAAGCTTTCTTT. Using reference TRBV28 and TRBJ1-1 for the parts outside the CDR3, the full variable domain is DVKVTQSSRYLVKRTGEKVFLECVQDMDHENMFWYRQDPGLGLRLIYFSYDVKMKEKGDIPEGYSVSREKKERFSLILESASTNQTSMYLCASSLRRNTEAFFGQGTRLTVV.

This chain links TRBV5-1 with TRBJ2-3, with 7 bases matching TRBD2. The CDR3 sequence is 17 residues long. Germline assignment: CDR1 SGHRS and CDR2 YFSETQ. Unmatched junction bases numbered 13, after V lost 2 bases and J lost 4 bases. CDR3 nucleotides: TGCGCCAGCAGCTTTTCTCCTGGCGGGAGTGGCGCAGATACGCAGTATTTT. It translates to CASSFSPGGSGADTQYF. The full variable domain, rest sourced from reference TRBV5-1 and TRBJ2-3, is KAGVTQTPRYLIKTRGQQVTLSCSPISGHRSVSWYQQTPGQGLQFLFEYFSETQRNKGNFPGRFSGRQFSNSRSEMNVSTLELGDSALYLCASSFSPGGSGADTQYFGPGTRLTVL.

This clone was recorded only once. In DNA, the CDR3 is TGTGCCAGCAGCAAAGGTCCCCCAGGGGACGACTCCTACGAGCAGTACTTC. Amino acids: CASSKGPPGDDSYEQYF. The chain employs TRBV21-1 and TRBJ2-7; the D segment call TRBD1 is taken from the table without a DNA check. TRBV21-1 is flagged as a pseudogene. This CDR3 contains 17 residues.

The J gene is TRBJ2-5, the V gene TRBV6-6; TRBD2 might be the D (6 bases). The length of the CDR3 is 14 residues. Germline CDR1 MNHNY, CDR2 SVGAGI (reference sequence). V was shortened by 5 bases and J by 2 bases, with 12 bases between the two germline ends. The CDR3 loop is CASSPPGLQETQYF. As DNA, the CDR3 is TGTGCCAGCAGTCCGCCGGGACTTCAAGAGACCCAGTACTTC.

The chain has TRBV5-5 and TRBJ1-4; D call uncertain. With 0 bases removed from V and 0 bases from J, the gap between germline ends came to 9 bases. The germline CDR1 and CDR2 sequences are SGHKS and YYEKEE (reference sequence). The CDR3 length is 16 residues. The CDR3 spells CASSLVRVATNEKLFF. In nucleotides, the CDR3 is TGTGCCAGCAGCTTGGTTCGGGTCGCAACTAATGAAAAACTGTTTTTT.

The chain links TRBV29-1 to TRBJ2-2, with D possibly matching TRBD1 (7 bases). This CDR3 is built from 14 residues. With 7 bases removed from V and 0 bases from J, the gap between germline ends came to 12 bases. Per the germline V gene, CDR1 is SQVTM and CDR2 is ANQGSEA. Here the CDR3 DNA reads TGCAGCGGCGGGGACAGCGCGAACACCGGGGAGCTGTTTTTT. Translated, it gives CSGGDSANTGELFF.

The chain uses TRBV2 and TRBJ1-3; a weak D match, TRBD1 (6 bases). There are 14 residues in the CDR3. The germline gives CDR1 SNHLY, CDR2 FYNNEI. Trimming took off 6 bases at V and 0 bases at J, with 9 bases between the two ends. CDR3 nucleotides: TGTGCCAGCAGAGCGGACAGCTCTGGAAACACCATATATTTT. Encoded protein: CASRADSSGNTIYF.

The chain combines TRBV4-3 with TRBJ2-6; 8 bases agree with TRBD1. V lost 3 bases and J lost 4; bases outside the gene matches: 2. This CDR3 contains 15 residues. Germline CDR1 LGHNA, CDR2 YSLEER. CDR3 DNA: TGCGCCAGCAGCCAGGACAGGGTCGGGGCCAACGTCCTGACTTTC. This gives the protein CASSQDRVGANVLTF.

The chain has TRBV6-2 or TRBV6-3 and TRBJ1-5; 8 bases line up with TRBD1. Germline V gives CDR1 MNHEY, CDR2 SVGEGT. This CDR3 contains 16 residues. After removal of 4 bases from V and 7 bases from J, the junction contained 12 bases not matched to a gene. This CDR3 is CASSSRTGIISQPQHF. DNA of the CDR3: TGTGCCAGCAGTTCTCGGACAGGGATAATCTCGCAGCCCCAGCATTTT.

The chain recombines TRBV11-1 with TRBJ2-1, with 7 nucleotides matching TRBD1. Trimming removed 3 bases from V and 9 bases from J; junction bases left unmatched: 8. The length of the CDR3 is 14 residues. Germline assignment: CDR1 SGHAT and CDR2 FQDESV (reference sequence). The DNA of the CDR3 is TGTGCCAGCAGCTTTGGGGACAGTGGGGGTGAGCAGTTCTTC. Translation: CASSFGDSGGEQFF.

The CDR3 DNA reads as TGTGCCACCAGCAGAGACAGGGGGCACTACGAGCAGTACTTC. Its translation is CATSRDRGHYEQYF. The chain joins TRBV15 to TRBJ2-7, with 8 bases identical to TRBD1. Germline-derived CDR1 and CDR2 are LNHNV and YYDKDF (reference sequence). The V and J ends lost 0 bases and 3 bases, in that order; junction bases with no gene match: 1. CDR3 size: 14 residues.

This clone has just a few counts. V and J are TRBV9 and TRBJ1-3; TRBD1 aligns across 7 bases. The ends lost 3 bases at V and 3 bases at J; junction bases unmatched: 3. CDR3 length equals 14 residues. Germline assignment: CDR1 SGDLS and CDR2 YYNGEE. DNA of the CDR3: TGTGCCAGCAGCGGAGGGACAGTTGGAAACACCATATATTTT. This gives the protein CASSGGTVGNTIYF.

This chain uses TRBV10-3 with TRBJ2-2; tentatively, D is TRBD2 (5 bases). Trimming removed 10 bases at V and 4 bases at J, with 19 bases between. This CDR3 is 15 amino acids long. CDR1 is ENHRY and CDR2 is SYGVKD in the germline V gene. DNA for the CDR3: TGTGCCACTGGACTGACCGGCAGCACCACCGGGGAGCTGTTTTTT. It specifies CATGLTGSTTGELFF.

The sample holds one count of this clone. This chain links TRBV7-2 with TRBJ1-6; 10 bases fit TRBD1. CDR1 is SGHTA and CDR2 is FQGNSA in the germline V gene. The V and J ends lost 5 bases and 9 bases, in that order; junction bases with no gene match: 7. CDR3 length equals 15 residues. The CDR3 loop reads CASSLDRGLSSPLHF. DNA for the CDR3: TGTGCCAGCAGCCTTGACAGGGGGCTAAGTTCACCCCTCCACTTT. The full variable domain, its missing parts supplied by reference TRBV7-2 and TRBJ1-6, is GAGVSQSPSNKVTEKGKDVELRCDPISGHTALYWYRQSLGQGLEFLIYFQGNSAPDKSGLPSDRFSAERTGGSVSTLTIQRTQQEDSAVYLCASSLDRGLSSPLHFGNGTRLTVT.

This clone has more than one count but fewer than ten. The chain is built from TRBV25-1 and TRBJ2-7, with unresolved D. Germline CDR1 reads MGHDK; CDR2 reads SYGVNS. The V gene lost 3 bases and the J gene lost 0 bases, with 9 bases spanning the gap. The CDR3 contains 14 residues. CDR3 coding DNA: TGTGCCAGCAGTGAGAGTAAGCTCTCCTACGAGCAGTACTTC. This gives the protein CASSESKLSYEQYF.

The genes are TRBV14 and TRBJ1-1, with a possible D match to TRBD1 (5 bases). The CDR3 totals 14 residues. Deletions cut 1 base from V and 5 bases from J, with 11 bases between. Germline V gene data show CDR1 as SGHDN and CDR2 as FVKESK. The CDR3 region is CASSQGAGTTEAFF. The CDR3 nucleotides read TGTGCCAGCAGCCAAGGTGCAGGGACTACTGAAGCTTTCTTT.